A selection of T cell receptor beta chains follows, all from one sample in a study of breast tumors, draining lymph nodes, adjacent tissues. TCRdb used MiXCR to reprocess the multiplex PCR reads, holding one entry per CDR3 protein. The data contain around 140,000 distinct CDR3 sequences, 20% to 25% of them singletons. The specimen sequenced was axillary lymph node tissue. The receptors were sampled from a female donor with breast cancer. Some clones in this sample may be carry-over from other donors' samples. CDR3s include the opening cysteine and the closing phenylalanine or tryptophan. Fields, in order: CDR3 length, clone size, V gene, D gene, J gene, CDR3 protein, CDR3 DNA. A D gene is named only where the DNA matches it firmly. Some rows have no size entry. The others give once, few or many, or a class for an expanded clone.

15	many	TRBV20-1	.	TRBJ2-5	CSARDLGIIAETQYF	TGCAGTGCTAGAGATCTAGGGATCATCGCAGAGACCCAGTACTTC
16	.	TRBV2	.	TRBJ2-1	CASSEDSTRRYNEQFF	TGCGCCAGCAGTGAGGACTCCACCAGGCGATACAATGAGCAGTTCTTC
13	.	TRBV5-1	.	TRBJ1-4	CASSFDVGEKLFF	TGCGCCAGCAGCTTTGACGTGGGCGAAAAACTGTTTTTT
15	many	TRBV4-1	.	TRBJ2-3	CASSQGSSRTDTQYF	TGCGCCAGCAGCCAAGGCTCTAGCCGGACAGATACGCAGTATTTT
17	many	TRBV7-8	.	TRBJ2-1	CASSLGGAGSTYNEQFF	TGTGCCAGCAGCTTAGGGGGCGCGGGATCGACCTACAATGAGCAGTTCTTC
16	.	TRBV18	TRBD1	TRBJ1-4	CASSPQQGSTNEKLFF	TGTGCCAGCTCACCACAACAGGGGAGTACTAATGAAAAACTGTTTTTT
14	many	TRBV13	.	TRBJ1-2	CASSLGGSLDGYTF	TGTGCCAGCAGCTTAGGGGGCTCACTAGATGGCTACACCTTC
13	many	TRBV20-1	.	TRBJ2-5	CSASPAGEETQYF	TGCAGTGCTTCGCCCGCAGGGGAAGAAACCCAGTACTTC
16	many	TRBV5-1	TRBD2	TRBJ2-3	CASSSRTGTREDTQYF	TGCGCCAGCAGCTCGAGAACCGGGACTAGAGAAGATACGCAGTATTTT
14	many	TRBV6-1	.	TRBJ2-7	CASIIDVSSYEQYF	TGTGCCAGCATTATAGATGTATCTTCCTACGAGCAGTACTTC
15	many	TRBV5-4	.	TRBJ2-1	CASSLEGPLGNEQFF	TGTGCCAGCAGCTTGGAGGGTCCCCTCGGGAATGAGCAGTTCTTC
16	.	TRBV12-3/TRBV12-4	.	TRBJ1-4	CASSLVRGLGNEKLFF	TGTGCCAGCAGTTTAGTCCGGGGGCTAGGTAATGAAAAACTGTTTTTT
14	many	TRBV28	TRBD1	TRBJ2-5	CASSFAGGGETQYF	TGTGCCAGCAGTTTTGCAGGGGGCGGAGAGACCCAGTACTTC
16	many	TRBV5-1	TRBD2	TRBJ2-1	CASSLPGTSGDSEQFF	TGCGCCAGCAGCTTACCTGGGACTAGCGGGGATTCTGAGCAGTTCTTC
10	many	TRBV29-1	.	TRBJ2-5	CSVGWEHQYF	TGCAGCGTTGGATGGGAGCACCAGTACTTC
16	.	TRBV5-4	.	TRBJ2-3	CASSFTRSSSTDTQYF	TGTGCCAGCAGCTTTACAAGGTCCTCTAGCACAGATACGCAGTATTTT
14	.	TRBV28	TRBD1	TRBJ2-1	CASNDRQGAYEQFF	TGTGCCAGCAACGATAGACAGGGGGCGTACGAGCAGTTCTTC
13	.	TRBV14	TRBD1	TRBJ1-2	CASSRDRRNGYTF	TGTGCCAGCAGCCGGGACAGGAGGAATGGCTACACCTTC
12	few	TRBV3-1	TRBD2	TRBJ2-7	CASSRSGRAQYF	TGTGCCAGCAGCCGGAGCGGGAGGGCCCAGTACTTC
16	many	TRBV3-1	.	TRBJ2-7	CATNQTRCFFAHEQYF	TGTGCCACTAACCAAACGAGGTGCTTCTTCGCCCACGAGCAGTACTTC